These 3 T cell receptor beta chains originate from one sample sequenced in a study of blood T cells in healthy people across ages. Through a sample-barcoded 5' primer and a J-beta primer mix, a second PCR was run for about 6 to 11 cycles. TCRdb recomputed calls from the 5' RACE reads with MiXCR, one row per CDR3 protein. This table holds some 370,000 distinct CDR3 sequences, about 52% found once. Sequenced sample: blood. The receptor source for this set is a man aged 55 to 70 in good health.

The V call is TRBV2, the J call TRBJ2-7; unclear D gene. Germline values: CDR1 SNHLY, CDR2 FYNNEI. The V end was cut by 6 bases, the J end by 4 bases, with 10 bases between. The CDR3 consists of 12 residues. CDR3 bases: TGTGCCAGCAGCCCGGAGCCTTACGAGCAGTACTTC. Translated: CASSPEPYEQYF.

The chain recombines TRBV25-1 with TRBJ2-1, with 9 bases aligning to TRBD2. Germline assignment: CDR1 MGHDK and CDR2 SYGVNS. The V segment lost 3 bases and the J segment 0 bases; nucleotides outside the gene matches: 6. The CDR3 sequence is 17 residues long. CDR3 residues: CASSDTSGFSSYNEQFF. For the CDR3, the DNA is TGTGCCAGCAGTGACACTAGCGGGTTCAGCTCCTACAATGAGCAGTTCTTC.

The chain couples TRBV20-1 to TRBJ2-1, with D uncertain. CDR1 is DFQATT, CDR2 SNEGSKA, per germline (reference sequence). The CDR3 runs 15 residues. With 5 bases removed from V and 12 bases from J, the gap between germline ends came to 26 bases. CDR3 region: CSAGSRHVGTDTQFF. The CDR3 DNA reads TGCAGTGCTGGGTCCCGGCATGTCGGCACAGATACGCAGTTCTTC.